This T cell receptor beta chain was retrieved from a study of blood T cell repertoires in COVID-19. Per the authors' pipeline: By means of reference gene primer amplification, nucleated cell counts were estimated. The table came from immunoSEQ multiplex PCR; TCRdb's copy has only in-frame clones and leaves some out. The D gene and trimming were derived from the DNA, and the V and J assignments and clone size from that table. The sample records around 160,000 clones, 80% to 90% being singletons. Germline loops: CDR1 SGHAT, CDR2 FQNNGV. V lost 5 bases and J lost 3, with 17 bases in between. The CDR3 sequence is 15 residues long. In its sample, this clone was seen a few times.

The sample comprised peripheral blood. This receptor was identified in a man aged 18-30 years with COVID-19, enrolled during active disease. This sequence joins TRBV11-2 and TRBJ2-7, with D maybe TRBD1 (6 bases). CDR3 bases: TGTGCCAGCAGCGAAAACAGGGTGTTGGGCTACGAGCAGTACTTC. Amino acids: CASSENRVLGYEQYF.